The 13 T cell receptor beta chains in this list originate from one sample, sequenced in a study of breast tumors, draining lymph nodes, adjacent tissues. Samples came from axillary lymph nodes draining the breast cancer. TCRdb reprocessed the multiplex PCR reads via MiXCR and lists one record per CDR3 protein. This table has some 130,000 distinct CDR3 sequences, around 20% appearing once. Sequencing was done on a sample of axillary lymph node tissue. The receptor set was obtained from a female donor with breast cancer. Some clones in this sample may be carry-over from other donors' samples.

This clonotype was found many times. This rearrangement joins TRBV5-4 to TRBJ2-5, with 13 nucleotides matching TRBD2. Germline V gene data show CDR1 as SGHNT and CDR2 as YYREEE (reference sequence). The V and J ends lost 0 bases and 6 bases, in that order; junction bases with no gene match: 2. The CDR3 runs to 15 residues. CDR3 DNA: TGTGCCAGCAGCTTGGGGACTAGCGGGAGCAAGACCCAGTACTTC. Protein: CASSLGTSGSKTQYF.

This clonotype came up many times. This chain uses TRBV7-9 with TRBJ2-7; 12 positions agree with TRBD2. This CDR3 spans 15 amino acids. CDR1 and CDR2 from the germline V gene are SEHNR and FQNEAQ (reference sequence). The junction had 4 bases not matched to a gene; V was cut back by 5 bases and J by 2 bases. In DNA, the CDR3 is TGTGCCAGCAGCCCCACTAGCGGGAGGACCTACGAGCAGTACTTC. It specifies CASSPTSGRTYEQYF. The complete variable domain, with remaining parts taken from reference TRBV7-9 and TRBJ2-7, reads DTGVSQNPRHKITKRGQNVTFRCDPISEHNRLYWYRQTLGQGPEFLTYFQNEAQLEKSRLLSDRFSAERPKGSFSTLEIQRTEQGDSAMYLCASSPTSGRTYEQYFGPGTRLTVT.

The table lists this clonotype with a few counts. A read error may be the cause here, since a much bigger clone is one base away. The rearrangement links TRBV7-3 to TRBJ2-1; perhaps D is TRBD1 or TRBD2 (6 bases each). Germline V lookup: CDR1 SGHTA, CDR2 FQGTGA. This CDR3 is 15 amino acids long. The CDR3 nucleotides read TGTGCCAGCAGCTTAGGGGGCGCGGGATACAGTGAGCAGTTCTTC. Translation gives CASSLGGAGYSEQFF.

For the CDR3, the DNA is TGTGCCAGCATTCGCTCCTCCGGCGATTACACCGGGGAGCTGTTTTTT. It codes for CASIRSSGDYTGELFF. The gene calls are TRBV6-5 and TRBJ2-2; no firm D call. Germline V lookup: CDR1 MNHEY, CDR2 SVGAGI. V lost 7 bases and J 3 bases, leaving 18 bases between the germline ends. This CDR3 has 16 amino acids.

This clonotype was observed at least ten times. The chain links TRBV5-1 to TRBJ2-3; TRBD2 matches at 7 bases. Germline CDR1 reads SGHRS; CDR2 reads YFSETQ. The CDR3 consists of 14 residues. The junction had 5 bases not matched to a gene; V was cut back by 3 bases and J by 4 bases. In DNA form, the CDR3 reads TGCGCCAGCAGCTGGGGAGGGAAGGCAGATACGCAGTATTTT. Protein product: CASSWGGKADTQYF.

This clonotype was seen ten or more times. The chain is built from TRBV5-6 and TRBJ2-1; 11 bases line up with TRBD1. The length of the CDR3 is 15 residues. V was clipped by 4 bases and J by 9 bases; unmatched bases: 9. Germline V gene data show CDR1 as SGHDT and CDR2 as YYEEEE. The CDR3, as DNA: TGTGCCAGCAGCAACTACCAGGGACAGGGGGGTGAGCAGTTCTTC. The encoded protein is CASSNYQGQGGEQFF.

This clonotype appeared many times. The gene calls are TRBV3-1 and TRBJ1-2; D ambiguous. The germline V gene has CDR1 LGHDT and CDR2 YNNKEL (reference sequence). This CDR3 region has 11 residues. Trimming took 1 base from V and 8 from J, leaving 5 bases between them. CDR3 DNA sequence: TGTGCCAGCAGCCAAGCTCGGGGCTACACCTTC. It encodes CASSQARGYTF.

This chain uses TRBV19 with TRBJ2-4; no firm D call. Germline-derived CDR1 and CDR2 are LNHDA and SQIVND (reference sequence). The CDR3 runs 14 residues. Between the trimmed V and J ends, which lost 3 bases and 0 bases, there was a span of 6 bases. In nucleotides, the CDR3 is TGTGCCAGTAGTATCATAGGAGCCAAAAACATTCAGTACTTC. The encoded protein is CASSIIGAKNIQYF. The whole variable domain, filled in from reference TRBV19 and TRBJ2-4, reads DGGITQSPKYLFRKEGQNVTLSCEQNLNHDAMYWYRQDPGQGLRLIYYSQIVNDFQKGDIAEGYSVSREKKESFPLTVTSAQKNPTAFYLCASSIIGAKNIQYFGAGTRLSVL.

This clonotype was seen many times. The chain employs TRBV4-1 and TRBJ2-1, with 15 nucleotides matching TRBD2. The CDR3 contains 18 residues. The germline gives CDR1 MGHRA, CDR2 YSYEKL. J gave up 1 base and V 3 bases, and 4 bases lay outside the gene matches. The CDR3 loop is CASSQGLAGGVSYNEQFF. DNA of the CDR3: TGCGCCAGCAGCCAGGGACTAGCGGGAGGTGTTTCCTACAATGAGCAGTTCTTC.

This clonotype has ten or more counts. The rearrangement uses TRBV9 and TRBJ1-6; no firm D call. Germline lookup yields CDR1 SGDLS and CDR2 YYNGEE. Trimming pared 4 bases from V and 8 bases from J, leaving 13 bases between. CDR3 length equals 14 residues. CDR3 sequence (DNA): TGTGCCAGCAGCCCATATGCTATCGATTCACCCCTCCACTTT. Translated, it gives CASSPYAIDSPLHF.

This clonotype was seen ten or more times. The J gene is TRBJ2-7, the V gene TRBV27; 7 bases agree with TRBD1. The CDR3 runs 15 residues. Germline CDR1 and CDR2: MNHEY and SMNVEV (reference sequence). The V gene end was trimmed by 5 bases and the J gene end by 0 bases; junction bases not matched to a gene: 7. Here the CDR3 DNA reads TGTGCCAGCAGTAGTCCGGGACAGTTCTCCTACGAGCAGTACTTC. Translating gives CASSSPGQFSYEQYF.

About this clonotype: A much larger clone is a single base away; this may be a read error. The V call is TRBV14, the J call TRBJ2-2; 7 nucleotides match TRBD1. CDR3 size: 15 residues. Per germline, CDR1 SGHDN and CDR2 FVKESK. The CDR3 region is CASSRNTGDVGEPFF. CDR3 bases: TGTGCCAGCAGCCGTAATACAGGGGATGTGGGGGAGCCGTTTTTT.

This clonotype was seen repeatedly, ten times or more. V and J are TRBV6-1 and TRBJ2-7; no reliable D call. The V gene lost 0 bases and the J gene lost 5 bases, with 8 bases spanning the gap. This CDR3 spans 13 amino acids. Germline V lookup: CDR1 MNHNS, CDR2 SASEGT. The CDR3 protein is CASSEADIDEQYF. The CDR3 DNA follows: TGTGCCAGCAGTGAAGCAGATATCGACGAGCAGTACTTC.